This TCR beta chain came from a study of blood T cell repertoires in COVID-19. The data were produced by immunoSEQ multiplex PCR, yet TCRdb's version contains in-frame clones alone and is incomplete. The sample includes over 25,000 clones, 85% seen only once; the top ten take roughly 15%. V lost 0 bases and J lost 1, with 6 bases in between. This CDR3 has 15 residues. Germline loops: CDR1 PRHDT, CDR2 FYEKMQ (reference sequence). The TCR originated in a woman in her sixties with active COVID-19. Sequencing was performed on peripheral blood. This chain joins TRBV13 and TRBJ1-4; D is uncertain. The chain's CDR3 is CASSLGAETNEKLFF. The DNA for the CDR3 is TGTGCCAGCAGCTTAGGGGCAGAAACTAATGAAAAACTGTTTTTT. Using reference TRBV13 and TRBJ1-4 for the parts outside the CDR3, the full variable domain is AAGVIQSPRHLIKEKRETATLKCYPIPRHDTVYWYQQGPGQDPQFLISFYEKMQSDKGSIPDRFSAQQFSDYHSELNMSSLELGDSALYFCASSLGAETNEKLFFGSGTQLSVL.